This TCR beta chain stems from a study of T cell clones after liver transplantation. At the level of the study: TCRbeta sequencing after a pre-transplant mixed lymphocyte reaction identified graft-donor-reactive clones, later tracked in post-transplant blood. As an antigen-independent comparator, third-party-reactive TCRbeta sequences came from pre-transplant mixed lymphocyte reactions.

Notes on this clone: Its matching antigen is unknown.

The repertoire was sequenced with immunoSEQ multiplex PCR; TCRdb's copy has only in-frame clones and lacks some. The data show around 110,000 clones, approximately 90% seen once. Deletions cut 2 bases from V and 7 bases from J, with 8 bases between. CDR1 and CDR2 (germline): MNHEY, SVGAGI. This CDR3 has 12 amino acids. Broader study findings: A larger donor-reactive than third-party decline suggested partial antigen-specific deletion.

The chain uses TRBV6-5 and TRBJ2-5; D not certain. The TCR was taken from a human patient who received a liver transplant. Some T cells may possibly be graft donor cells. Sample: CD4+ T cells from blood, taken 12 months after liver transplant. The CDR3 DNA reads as TGTGCCAGCAGTTACATCACGGGGACCCAGTACTTC. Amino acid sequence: CASSYITGTQYF.